Detailed here is one T cell receptor (beta chain). This sample was included in a study of radiotherapy plus CTLA-4 blockade in lung cancer. Assay used: immunoSEQ multiplex PCR; TCRdb lists only in-frame clones, some missing. The table lists 35,000 to 45,000 clones, more than 70% of them singletons. CDR3 length equals 14 residues. The germline V gene encodes CDR1 SEHNR and CDR2 FQNEAQ (reference sequence). V dropped 1 base and J dropped 1 base, with 7 bases sitting between them. The chain combines TRBV7-9 with TRBJ1-1; D ambiguous. The source material was peripheral blood, sampled from a patient treated with radiotherapy plus ipilimumab. This TCR was recovered from a human donor with non-small cell lung cancer who had stable disease on radiotherapy plus ipilimumab. The CDR3 nucleotides read TGTGCCAGCAGCTTAGGCCAGGAGAACACTGAAGCTTTCTTT. It specifies CASSLGQENTEAFF.